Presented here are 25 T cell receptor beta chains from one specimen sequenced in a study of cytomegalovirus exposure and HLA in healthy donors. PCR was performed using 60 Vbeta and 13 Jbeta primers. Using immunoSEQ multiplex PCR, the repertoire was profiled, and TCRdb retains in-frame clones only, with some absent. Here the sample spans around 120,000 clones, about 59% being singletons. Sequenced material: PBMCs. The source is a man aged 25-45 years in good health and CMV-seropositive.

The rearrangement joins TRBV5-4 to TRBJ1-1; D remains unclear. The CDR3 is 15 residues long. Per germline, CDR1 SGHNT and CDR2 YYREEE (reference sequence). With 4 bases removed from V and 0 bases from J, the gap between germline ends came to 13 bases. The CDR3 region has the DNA TGTGCCAGCAGCGGTGGACTGGGAATGAACACTGAAGCTTTCTTT. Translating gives CASSGGLGMNTEAFF.

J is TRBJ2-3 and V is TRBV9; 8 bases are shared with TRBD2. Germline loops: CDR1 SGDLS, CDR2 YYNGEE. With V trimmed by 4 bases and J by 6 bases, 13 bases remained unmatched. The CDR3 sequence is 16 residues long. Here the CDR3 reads CASSRSSAGAFDTQYF. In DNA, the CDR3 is TGTGCCAGCAGCCGAAGTTCAGCGGGGGCCTTTGATACGCAGTATTTT.

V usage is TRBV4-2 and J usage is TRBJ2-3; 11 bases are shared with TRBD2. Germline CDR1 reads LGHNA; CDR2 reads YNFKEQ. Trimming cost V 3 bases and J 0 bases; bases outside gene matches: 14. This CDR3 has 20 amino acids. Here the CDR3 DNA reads TGTGCCAGCAGCCAGTTCCCTGGTAGCGGGGGGGAAACTAGCACAGATACGCAGTATTTT. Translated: CASSQFPGSGGETSTDTQYF.

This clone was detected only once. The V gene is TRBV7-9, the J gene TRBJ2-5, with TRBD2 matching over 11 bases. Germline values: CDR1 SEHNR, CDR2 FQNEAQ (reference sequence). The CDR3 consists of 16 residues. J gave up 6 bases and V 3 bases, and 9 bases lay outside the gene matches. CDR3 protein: CASSLSSGGYLQTQYF. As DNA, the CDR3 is TGTGCCAGCAGCTTGTCTAGCGGGGGGTATCTTCAGACCCAGTACTTC.

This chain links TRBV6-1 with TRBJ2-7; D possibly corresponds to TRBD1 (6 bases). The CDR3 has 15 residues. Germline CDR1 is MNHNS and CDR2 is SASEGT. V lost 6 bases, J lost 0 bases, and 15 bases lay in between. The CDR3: CASSWGPDRSYEQYF. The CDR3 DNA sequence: TGTGCCAGCAGCTGGGGGCCGGACCGCTCCTACGAGCAGTACTTC.

The CDR3 sequence: CASSSGRASGGQETQYF. Here the CDR3 DNA reads TGTGCCAGCAGCTCCGGCAGGGCTAGCGGGGGGCAAGAGACCCAGTACTTC. The V and J genes are TRBV11-3 and TRBJ2-5, with 11 nucleotides matching TRBD2. The CDR3 runs 17 residues. Germline V gene data show CDR1 as SGHNT and CDR2 as YENEEA. J lost 2 bases, V lost 4 bases, and 9 bases had no gene match.

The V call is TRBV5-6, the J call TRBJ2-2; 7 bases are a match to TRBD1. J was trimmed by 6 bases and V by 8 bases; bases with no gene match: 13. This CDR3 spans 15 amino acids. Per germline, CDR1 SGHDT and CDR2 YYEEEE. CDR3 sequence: CASSRDRQFAGELFF. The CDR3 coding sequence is TGTGCCAGTTCCAGGGACAGACAGTTCGCCGGGGAGCTGTTTTTT. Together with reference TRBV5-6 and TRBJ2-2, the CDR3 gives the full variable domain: DAGVTQSPTHLIKTRGQQVTLRCSPKSGHDTVSWYQQALGQGPQFIFQYYEEEERQRGNFPDRFSGHQFPNYSSELNVNALLLGDSALYLCASSRDRQFAGELFFGEGSRLTVL.

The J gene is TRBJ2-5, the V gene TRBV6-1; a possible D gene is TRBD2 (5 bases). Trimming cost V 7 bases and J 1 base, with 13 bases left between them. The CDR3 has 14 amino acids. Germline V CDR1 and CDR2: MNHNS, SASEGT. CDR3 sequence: CASKPGLSQETQYF. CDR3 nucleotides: TGTGCCAGCAAACCAGGACTGTCCCAAGAGACCCAGTACTTC.

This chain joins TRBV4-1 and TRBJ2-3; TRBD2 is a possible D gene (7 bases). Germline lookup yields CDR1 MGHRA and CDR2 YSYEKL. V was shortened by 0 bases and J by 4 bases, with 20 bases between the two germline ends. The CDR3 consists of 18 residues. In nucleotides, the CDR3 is TGCGCCAGCAGCCAAGAAGTGGTCGGGCGGGGGCTATCAGATACGCAGTATTTT. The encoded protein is CASSQEVVGRGLSDTQYF.

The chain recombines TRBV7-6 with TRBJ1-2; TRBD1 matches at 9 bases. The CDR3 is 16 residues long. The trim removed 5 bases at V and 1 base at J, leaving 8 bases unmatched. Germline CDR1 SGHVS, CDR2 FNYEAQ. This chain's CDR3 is CASSIGQGLGNYGYTF. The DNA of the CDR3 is TGTGCCAGCAGCATCGGACAGGGGCTGGGTAACTATGGCTACACCTTC.

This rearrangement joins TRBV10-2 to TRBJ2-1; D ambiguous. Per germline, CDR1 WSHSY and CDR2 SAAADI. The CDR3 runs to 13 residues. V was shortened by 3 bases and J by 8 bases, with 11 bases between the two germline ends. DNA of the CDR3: TGCGCCAGCAGTGATGGGCCATGGGATGAGCAGTTCTTC. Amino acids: CASSDGPWDEQFF.

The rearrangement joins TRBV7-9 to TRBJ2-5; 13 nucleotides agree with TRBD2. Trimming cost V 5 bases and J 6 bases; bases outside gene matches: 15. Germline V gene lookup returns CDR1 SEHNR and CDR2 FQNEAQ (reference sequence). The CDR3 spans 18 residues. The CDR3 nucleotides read TGTGCCAGCAGCCCTATTACCGGGACTAGCGGGGATATCAAGACCCAGTACTTC. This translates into CASSPITGTSGDIKTQYF.

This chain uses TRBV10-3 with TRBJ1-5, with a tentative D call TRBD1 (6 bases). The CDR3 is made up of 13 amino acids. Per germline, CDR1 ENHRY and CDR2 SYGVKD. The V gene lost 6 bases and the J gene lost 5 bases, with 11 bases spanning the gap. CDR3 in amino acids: CAIRDSTDQPQHF. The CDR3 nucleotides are TGTGCCATCAGGGACAGTACCGATCAGCCCCAGCATTTT.

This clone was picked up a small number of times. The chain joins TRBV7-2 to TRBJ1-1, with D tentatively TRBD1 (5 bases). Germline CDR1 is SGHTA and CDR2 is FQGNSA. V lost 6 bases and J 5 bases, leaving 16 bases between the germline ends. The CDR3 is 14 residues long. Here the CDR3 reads CASRYSGVGTEAFF. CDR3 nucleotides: TGTGCCAGCAGATATTCGGGGGTAGGGACTGAAGCTTTCTTT.

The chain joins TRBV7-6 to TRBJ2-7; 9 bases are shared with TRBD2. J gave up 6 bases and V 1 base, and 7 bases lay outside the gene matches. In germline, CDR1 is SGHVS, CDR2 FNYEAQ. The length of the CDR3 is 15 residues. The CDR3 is CASSLEVAGALEQYF. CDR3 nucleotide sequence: TGTGCCAGCAGCTTAGAGGTAGCGGGGGCACTCGAGCAGTACTTC.

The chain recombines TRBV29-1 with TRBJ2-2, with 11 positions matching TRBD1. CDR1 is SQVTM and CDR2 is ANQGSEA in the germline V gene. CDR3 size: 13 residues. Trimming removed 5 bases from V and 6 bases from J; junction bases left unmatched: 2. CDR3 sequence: CSVWTGGSGELFF. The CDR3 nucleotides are TGCAGCGTTTGGACAGGGGGCTCCGGGGAGCTGTTTTTT.

The CDR3 DNA is TGTGCCAGCAGCTTGTTAGCGGGGGGGGGCAATGAGCAGTTCTTC. It yields the protein CASSLLAGGGNEQFF. V and J are TRBV7-9 and TRBJ2-1, with 11 bases matching TRBD2. Germline V gene lookup returns CDR1 SEHNR and CDR2 FQNEAQ (reference sequence). This CDR3 contains 15 residues. V dropped 3 bases and J dropped 6; count of bases not matched to a gene: 4.

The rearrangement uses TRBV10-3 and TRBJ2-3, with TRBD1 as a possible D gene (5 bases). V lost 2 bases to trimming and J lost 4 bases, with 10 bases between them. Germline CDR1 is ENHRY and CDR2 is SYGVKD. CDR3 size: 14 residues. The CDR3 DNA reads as TGTGCCATCAGTGAGGGGCAGGGTCCAGATACGCAGTATTTT. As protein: CAISEGQGPDTQYF.

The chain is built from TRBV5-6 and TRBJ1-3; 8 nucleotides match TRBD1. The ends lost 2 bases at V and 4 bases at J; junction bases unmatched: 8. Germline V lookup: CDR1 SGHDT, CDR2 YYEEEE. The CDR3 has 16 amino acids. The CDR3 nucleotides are TGTGCCAGCAGCTTTGACCGGACAGGGTCCGGAAACACCATATATTTT. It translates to CASSFDRTGSGNTIYF.

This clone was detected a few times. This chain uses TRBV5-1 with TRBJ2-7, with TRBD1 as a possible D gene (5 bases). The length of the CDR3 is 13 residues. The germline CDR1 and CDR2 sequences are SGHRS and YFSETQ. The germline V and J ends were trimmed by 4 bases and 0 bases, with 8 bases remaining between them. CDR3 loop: CASSPTVSYEQYF. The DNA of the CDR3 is TGCGCCAGCAGCCCGACAGTCTCCTACGAGCAGTACTTC.

The CDR3 DNA reads as TGTGCCAGCAGCCAGGGGGCGCAGCCCACTGAAGCTTTCTTT. Translation: CASSQGAQPTEAFF. V and J are TRBV4-2 and TRBJ1-1; tentative D call: TRBD1 (6 bases). The CDR3 is 14 residues long. The ends were cut back, 3 bases at V and 4 bases at J, with 12 bases in the middle. Per the germline V gene, CDR1 is LGHNA and CDR2 is YNFKEQ.

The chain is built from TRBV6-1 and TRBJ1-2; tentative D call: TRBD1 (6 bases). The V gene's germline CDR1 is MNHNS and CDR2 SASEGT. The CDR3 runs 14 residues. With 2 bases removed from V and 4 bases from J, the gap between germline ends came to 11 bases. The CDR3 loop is CASSEQRTAYGYTF. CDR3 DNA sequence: TGTGCCAGCAGTGAACAAAGGACAGCCTATGGCTACACCTTC.

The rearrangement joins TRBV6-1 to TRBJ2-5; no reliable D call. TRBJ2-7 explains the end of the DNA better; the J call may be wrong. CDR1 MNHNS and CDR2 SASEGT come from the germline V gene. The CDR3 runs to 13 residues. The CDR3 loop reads CASSEVGAYEQYF. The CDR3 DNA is TGTGCCAGCAGTGAAGTTGGTGCCTACGAGCAGTACTTC.

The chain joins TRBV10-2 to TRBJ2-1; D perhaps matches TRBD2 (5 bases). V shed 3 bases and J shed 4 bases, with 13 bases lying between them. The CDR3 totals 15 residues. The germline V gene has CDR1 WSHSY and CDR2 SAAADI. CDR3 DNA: TGCGCCAGCAGTGAAATATCGGGATCATACAATGAGCAGTTCTTC. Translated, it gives CASSEISGSYNEQFF.

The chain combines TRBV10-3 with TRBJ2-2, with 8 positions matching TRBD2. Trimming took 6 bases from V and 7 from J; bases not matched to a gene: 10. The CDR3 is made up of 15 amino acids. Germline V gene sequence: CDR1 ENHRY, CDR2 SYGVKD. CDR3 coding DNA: TGTGCCATCAGGACGAGTAGCGGGGCTGGCGGGGAGCTGTTTTTT. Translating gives CAIRTSSGAGGELFF.